This T cell receptor (beta chain) comes out of a study of cytomegalovirus exposure and HLA in healthy donors. Points on this clone: No antigen is known for it. Mismatch with germline at one junction end may stem from a read error. Other nucleotide sequences in the sample specify the same CDR3.

The CDR3 is 16 residues long. Germline V lookup: CDR1 KGHSH, CDR2 LQKENI. With 60 Vbeta and 13 Jbeta primers, the PCR was carried out. The assay was immunoSEQ multiplex PCR, and TCRdb's table has in-frame clones only and misses some. The sample has approximately 120,000 clones. Study-level findings and limits: Earlier results showed most TCR beta V segments being productive about 87% or about 30% of the time.

The sequenced sample was PBMCs. The rearrangement links TRBV18 to TRBJ1-6; D may be TRBD1 (6 bases). This clonotype was sampled from a man aged 30 to 45 in good health and CMV-seronegative. The CDR3 DNA reads TGCGCCAGCTCACCACTAGGACAGTTTTATAATTCACCCCTCCACTTT. It translates to CASSPLGQFYNSPLHF.